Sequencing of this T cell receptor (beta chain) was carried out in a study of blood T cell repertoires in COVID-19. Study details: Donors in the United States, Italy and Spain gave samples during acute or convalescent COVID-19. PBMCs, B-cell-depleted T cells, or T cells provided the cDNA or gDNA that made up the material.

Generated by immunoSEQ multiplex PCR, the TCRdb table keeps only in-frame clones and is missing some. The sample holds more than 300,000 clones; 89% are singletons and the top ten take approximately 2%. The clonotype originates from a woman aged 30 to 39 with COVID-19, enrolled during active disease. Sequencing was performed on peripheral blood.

CDR3 in amino acids: CASSTPQGAPPGELFF. For the CDR3, the DNA is TGTGCCAGTAGTACCCCCCAGGGGGCGCCTCCCGGGGAGCTGTTTTTT. V usage is TRBV19 and J usage is TRBJ2-2; 8 bases are shared with TRBD1. The CDR3 spans 16 residues. Germline loops: CDR1 LNHDA, CDR2 SQIVND (reference sequence). Trimming took 4 bases from V and 6 from J; bases not matched to a gene: 10.